This TCR beta chain was documented in a study of cytomegalovirus exposure and HLA in healthy donors. Study-wide points: A later analysis found most CMV-associated TCR beta chains apparently HLA-restricted. Several top significant clusters appeared, in a later analysis, to be linked to common viral pathogens. The sole available immune exposure information was CMV serostatus.

Comments on this clone: Its matching antigen is unknown.

The primer mix had 60 Vbeta and 13 Jbeta primers. Data came from immunoSEQ multiplex PCR; TCRdb stores just in-frame clones and leaves some out. The table records about 90,000 clones, approximately 60% of them present only once. The CDR3 is 15 amino acids. J gave up 14 bases and V 5 bases, and 13 bases lay outside the gene matches. Germline V gene lookup returns CDR1 SGHTA and CDR2 FQGNSA. V and J are TRBV7-2 and TRBJ1-6; TRBD1 matches at 9 bases. The sequence was obtained from a woman aged 25 to 39 in good health and CMV-seropositive. The sequenced material came from PBMCs. CDR3 in amino acids: CASSNYLRDRVSLHF. CDR3 sequence (DNA): TGTGCCAGCAGCAACTACCTCCGGGACAGGGTATCCCTCCACTTT. Full variable domain (missing parts from reference TRBV7-2 and TRBJ1-6): GAGVSQSPSNKVTEKGKDVELRCDPISGHTALYWYRQSLGQGLEFLIYFQGNSAPDKSGLPSDRFSAERTGGSVSTLTIQRTQQEDSAVYLCASSNYLRDRVSLHFGNGTRLTVT.